A single sample gave rise to the 9 T cell receptor beta chains below, sequenced in a study of T cell changes during pregnancy in multiple sclerosis. Generated by immunoSEQ multiplex PCR, the TCRdb table keeps only in-frame clones and is missing some. The sample lists tens of thousands of clones, 88% seen once, with 1.7% in the top ten. The source material was peripheral blood, sampled in the first trimester of pregnancy. The source is a female donor with multiple sclerosis, enrolled in a pregnancy study.

The CDR3 coding sequence is TGTGCCTGGAGTGCACTAGCGGGAGGGCCGATGAGCCAAGAGACCCAGTACTTC. Its translation is CAWSALAGGPMSQETQYF. This sequence joins TRBV30 and TRBJ2-5, with TRBD2 identical over 13 bases. CDR1 is GTSNPN, CDR2 SVGIG, per germline (reference sequence). V lost 1 base and J lost 1; bases outside the gene matches: 9. The CDR3 has 18 residues.

The rearrangement joins TRBV27 to TRBJ1-2, with D possibly matching TRBD1 (6 bases). Trimming took off 1 base at V and 6 bases at J, with 12 bases between the two ends. This CDR3 spans 14 amino acids. Germline V gene sequence: CDR1 MNHEY, CDR2 SMNVEV (reference sequence). The CDR3 here is CASSLLGGGDGYTF. In nucleotides, the CDR3 is TGTGCCAGCAGTTTATTAGGGGGGGGTGATGGCTACACCTTC.

This chain joins TRBV10-3 and TRBJ2-3, with 8 bases aligning to TRBD1. V gave up 6 bases and J gave up 0 bases; unmatched junction bases: 5. The CDR3 sequence is 15 residues long. Germline lookup yields CDR1 ENHRY and CDR2 SYGVKD. CDR3 DNA sequence: TGTGCCATCAGGGGCGGACAGGGAAGCACAGATACGCAGTATTTT. Amino acid sequence: CAIRGGQGSTDTQYF.

This clone was observed a single time. This chain joins TRBV28 and TRBJ1-2; D is possibly TRBD1 (5 bases). Trimming took 5 bases from V and 4 from J, leaving 17 bases between them. Germline CDR1 and CDR2: MDHEN and SYDVKM. The CDR3 runs 15 residues. The CDR3 reads CASSVAWGASYGYTF. In DNA, the CDR3 is TGTGCCAGCAGTGTCGCGTGGGGCGCCAGCTATGGCTACACCTTC.

CDR3 coding DNA: TGTGCCAGAAGCTGGGGGGGTCCCAGCTCCTACAATGAGCAGTTCTTC. This sequence encodes CARSWGGPSSYNEQFF. The rearrangement uses TRBV5-3 and TRBJ2-1, with TRBD2 matching 7 bases. TRBV5-3 is recorded as an ORF, its role being uncertain. After removal of 3 bases from V and 0 bases from J, the junction contained 6 bases not matched to a gene. The CDR3 covers 16 residues.

This clone occurred once. The genes are TRBV6-1 and TRBJ2-7; D perhaps matches TRBD2 (6 bases). The CDR3 runs to 16 residues. V lost 3 bases, J lost 1 base, and 16 bases lay in between. Per the germline V gene, CDR1 is MNHNS and CDR2 is SASEGT. CDR3 amino acids: CASSDDPISGSYEQYF. CDR3 in DNA: TGTGCCAGCAGTGATGATCCAATTAGCGGTTCCTACGAGCAGTACTTC.

The chain is built from TRBV5-1 and TRBJ1-1; tentatively, D is TRBD1 (5 bases). The CDR3 is 15 amino acids. V dropped 2 bases and J dropped 5 bases, with 16 bases sitting between them. CDR1 and CDR2 from the germline V gene are SGHRS and YFSETQ. Written as DNA, the CDR3 is TGCGCCAGCAGCTTTTTGGCAGGGAGGATGACTGAAGCTTTCTTT. As protein: CASSFLAGRMTEAFF. Variable domain in full (rest from reference TRBV5-1 and TRBJ1-1): KAGVTQTPRYLIKTRGQQVTLSCSPISGHRSVSWYQQTPGQGLQFLFEYFSETQRNKGNFPGRFSGRQFSNSRSEMNVSTLELGDSALYLCASSFLAGRMTEAFFGQGTRLTVV.

The rearrangement links TRBV30 to TRBJ2-3; 9 nucleotides line up with TRBD2. Germline-derived CDR1 and CDR2 are GTSNPN and SVGIG (reference sequence). The V segment lost 0 bases and the J segment 2 bases; nucleotides outside the gene matches: 3. The CDR3 has 15 residues. The CDR3 is CAWSVLAGYTDTQYF. The CDR3 DNA sequence: TGTGCCTGGAGTGTACTAGCGGGTTACACAGATACGCAGTATTTT.

The J gene is TRBJ2-1, the V gene TRBV27; 9 bases agree with TRBD2. CDR1 and CDR2 (germline): MNHEY, SMNVEV (reference sequence). The J segment lost 8 bases and the V segment lost 1 base, leaving 9 bases of the junction unmatched. This CDR3 is built from 16 residues. CDR3 sequence: CASSLLGSGSEDEQFF. The CDR3 DNA reads as TGTGCCAGCAGTTTATTGGGTAGCGGGAGTGAGGATGAGCAGTTCTTC.